This TCR beta chain was retrieved from a study of T-cell memory formation after mild COVID-19. Study overall: Largely, the TCR clusters proved donor specific. Study observations and caveats: Among CD4+ contracting clones, most were CM and EM, and CD8+ ones EMRA. Later expanders leaned CD4+, whereas clones that contracted between day 15 and 85 were balanced CD4/CD8.

The CDR3 is made up of 12 amino acids. V was trimmed by 3 bases and J by 3 bases, leaving 7 bases between them. CDR1 is DFQATT and CDR2 is SNEGSKA in the germline V gene (reference sequence). 5'RACE with constant-segment primers yielded barcoded, UMI-tagged TCR alpha and TCR beta cDNA libraries. TCRdb re-analysed the 5' RACE reads in MiXCR, keeping a single row per CDR3 protein. Found here are approximately 480,000 distinct CDR3 sequences, over 15% of them singletons; the top ten hold approximately 13%. On this clonotype: Its matching antigen is unknown.

The genes are TRBV20-1 and TRBJ2-3; D uncertain. The material sequenced was PBMCs or a T cell subset sorted from them (not recorded which). The sequence was obtained from an adult woman who had mild COVID-19 (a few samples of this study predate the infection). Cell type and time point are not known. CDR3 in DNA: TGCAGTGCTAGCCTGCGGACAGATACGCAGTATTTT. Translated: CSASLRTDTQYF.